This T cell receptor (beta chain) was sequenced in a study of beta chain features in type 1 diabetes. What was sequenced were expressed TCRB transcripts, since all of the isolated RNA had been reverse transcribed. Deep immunoSEQ sequencing covered naive, central memory and regulatory T cell samples. Assay used: immunoSEQ multiplex PCR; TCRdb lists only in-frame clones, some missing. There are about 150,000 clones in the sample; over 8.5% occur only once, and approximately 2% lies in the top ten. Sorted CD4+ subsets: naive, central memory, regulatory, stem cell-like memory (CD45RO/CCR7/CD25/CD127/CD95/CD27 panel). Germline-derived CDR1 and CDR2 are PRHDT and FYEKMQ (reference sequence). This CDR3 is 11 amino acids long. V lost 3 bases, J lost 2 bases, and 0 bases lay in between. Whole-study findings and limits: The similarity of naive, central memory and Treg TCRB repertoires appeared greater among patients than among healthy donors.

This clone was counted at least ten times. No antigen is known for it. The sequencing input was central memory CD4+ T cells from blood. The V call is TRBV13, the J call TRBJ2-3; no definite D call. The TCR sequence derives from a man younger than 35 in good health. In DNA form, the CDR3 reads TGTGCCAGCAGCTTCACAGATACGCAGTATTTT. Residues: CASSFTDTQYF.